This paragraph covers one TCR beta chain sequence. This record belongs to a study of T-cell reconstitution after alpha-beta-depleted transplantation in children. Preparing the TCRbeta library involved the use of unique molecular identifiers. TCRdb independently ran MiXCR on the PCR reads; one entry per CDR3 protein. The repertoire consists of approximately 510,000 distinct CDR3 sequences, with around 16% occurring once and the leading ten covering 3.3%. Sequencing was performed on PBMCs from the stem cell graft donor, taken from the stem cell graft. This clonotype was obtained from a human donor who donated a stem cell graft to a child with acute lymphoblastic leukemia.

In DNA form, the CDR3 reads TGTGCCATCAGTGAGTCGACAAGGACAGGGTCCGGGCAGTTCTTC. Translation gives CAISESTRTGSGQFF. The rearrangement uses TRBV10-3 and TRBJ2-7, with TRBD1 matching 8 bases. The J call is in doubt because the DNA end fits TRBJ2-1 better. Germline V gene lookup returns CDR1 ENHRY and CDR2 SYGVKD. The CDR3 has 15 amino acids.